This T cell receptor (beta chain) was captured by sequencing in a study of blood T cell repertoires in COVID-19. Germline V CDR1 and CDR2: MGHDK, SYGVNS. The CDR3 covers 16 residues. Trimming took 1 base from V and 0 from J, leaving 12 bases between them. TCRdb's copy holds only in-frame clones and misses some; the assay was immunoSEQ multiplex PCR. The repertoire consists of 300,000 to 350,000 clones, with almost 90% occurring once and the leading ten covering approximately 4.5%. This clonotype was sampled from a woman aged 18 to 35 with acute COVID-19. This chain uses TRBV25-1 with TRBJ1-1; D not certain. Input material: PBMCs or T cells enriched from blood (not recorded which). The chain's CDR3 is CASSEFEGGLNTEAFF. CDR3 in DNA: TGTGCCAGCAGTGAATTTGAGGGAGGCTTGAACACTGAAGCTTTCTTT.